The present T cell receptor beta chain was sequenced within a study of shared clonotypes between healthy human individuals. For the study at large: A couple of female and a few male donors aged 18 to 49 were enrolled.

It was CD45RO-negative cells, positively selected for CCR7, that made up naive CD8 cells, with terminally differentiated effector memory CD45RA+ cells excluded. Those who donated, Caucasian adults without exception, all lived in Nashville, Tennessee. TCRdb keeps only in-frame clones here, not all; method: immunoSEQ multiplex PCR. The sample lists hundreds of thousands of clones; 95% to 97% were seen once. The length of the CDR3 is 10 residues. V was clipped by 3 bases and J by 4 bases, with 4 bases between them. Germline-derived CDR1 and CDR2 are DFQATT and SNEGSKA (reference sequence). This TCR was sampled from a woman aged 30 to 39 in good health. The material sequenced was naive CD8+ T cells sorted from blood. The V and J genes are TRBV20-1 and TRBJ2-7; no reliable D call. The CDR3: CSASDYEQYF. Written as DNA, the CDR3 is TGCAGTGCTAGTGATTACGAGCAGTACTTC.